The 26 T cell receptor beta chains in this list originate from one sample, sequenced in a study of shared clonotypes between healthy human individuals. The protocol was immunoSEQ multiplex PCR, while the TCRdb copy is restricted to in-frame clones and leaves out a portion. Of 600,000 to 750,000 clones in the sample, around 91% were seen once. The specimen was memory CD8+ T cells from PBMCs. The subset here: CD45RO+ cells pooled with CCR7-negative TemRA cells. Every receptor here comes from a man aged 18 to 30 in good health. Some clones in this sample may be carry-over from other donors' samples.

The chain couples TRBV5-4 to TRBJ2-7; TRBD2 matches at 7 bases. The CDR3 spans 13 residues. The germline V gene encodes CDR1 SGHNT and CDR2 YYREEE (reference sequence). The V gene end was trimmed by 4 bases and the J gene end by 5 bases; junction bases not matched to a gene: 6. The CDR3 loop reads CASSPWAGDEQYF. CDR3 DNA sequence: TGTGCCAGCAGCCCGTGGGCGGGAGACGAGCAGTACTTC. Supplemented by reference TRBV5-4 and TRBJ2-7, the full variable domain reads ETGVTQSPTHLIKTRGQQVTLRCSSQSGHNTVSWYQQALGQGPQFIFQYYREEENGRGNFPPRFSGLQFPNYSSELNVNALELDDSALYLCASSPWAGDEQYFGPGTRLTVT.

The chain employs TRBV28 and TRBJ2-7; 8 bases are shared with TRBD1. There are 14 residues in the CDR3. The germline CDR1 and CDR2 sequences are MDHEN and SYDVKM. The V gene end was trimmed by 7 bases and the J gene end by 5 bases; junction bases not matched to a gene: 10. CDR3 coding DNA: TGTGCCAGCAAAGGCGGGACAGGTATCCACGAGCAGTACTTC. Its protein product is CASKGGTGIHEQYF. Variable domain in full (rest from reference TRBV28 and TRBJ2-7): DVKVTQSSRYLVKRTGEKVFLECVQDMDHENMFWYRQDPGLGLRLIYFSYDVKMKEKGDIPEGYSVSREKKERFSLILESASTNQTSMYLCASKGGTGIHEQYFGPGTRLTVT.

This clone was detected once. This sequence joins TRBV19 and TRBJ2-6, with TRBD1 identical over 9 bases. Germline CDR1 is LNHDA and CDR2 is SQIVND (reference sequence). The CDR3 covers 15 residues. J was trimmed by 0 bases and V by 6 bases; bases with no gene match: 0. CDR3 amino acids: CASRDRGSGANVLTF. In DNA, the CDR3 is TGTGCCAGTAGGGACAGGGGCTCTGGGGCCAACGTCCTGACTTTC.

Remarks on this clone: Other DNA sequences in the same sample also yield this CDR3. The chain employs TRBV7-3 and TRBJ2-2, with unresolved D. The CDR3 consists of 13 residues. Looked up from germline, CDR1 is SGHTA and CDR2 is FQGTGA. Trimming pared 1 base from V and 3 bases from J, leaving 3 bases between. DNA of the CDR3: TGTGCCAGCAGCTTAATGGACACCGGGGAGCTGTTTTTT. Its protein product is CASSLMDTGELFF.

This sequence joins TRBV9 and TRBJ2-1; TRBD2 might be the D (5 bases). The V gene's germline CDR1 is SGDLS and CDR2 YYNGEE. V lost 0 bases to trimming and J lost 1 base, with 11 bases between them. The CDR3 sequence is 16 residues long. The CDR3 region is CASSVVAIGSYNEQFF. The CDR3, as DNA: TGTGCCAGCAGCGTAGTAGCGATTGGTTCCTACAATGAGCAGTTCTTC.

This chain joins TRBV6-1 and TRBJ2-5; a possible D gene is TRBD2 (5 bases). TRBJ2-7 explains the end of the DNA better; the J call may be wrong. From germline, CDR1 is MNHNS and CDR2 SASEGT. There are 13 residues in the CDR3. In DNA, the CDR3 is TGTGCCAGCAGTCGAGGGAGCTCCTACGAGCAGTACTTC. Translation: CASSRGSSYEQYF.

The CDR3 sequence is CASSLTLADNEQFF. DNA for the CDR3: TGTGCCAGCAGCTTAACACTAGCGGACAATGAGCAGTTCTTC. The rearrangement uses TRBV7-3 and TRBJ2-1; 8 bases align to TRBD2. The CDR3 totals 14 residues. Germline V lookup: CDR1 SGHTA, CDR2 FQGTGA. J lost 5 bases, V lost 0 bases, and 0 bases had no gene match.

J is TRBJ2-6 and V is TRBV7-9; D may be TRBD1 (5 bases). There are 16 residues in the CDR3. Trimming took 2 bases from V and 0 from J, leaving 8 bases between them. Germline CDR1 SEHNR, CDR2 FQNEAQ (reference sequence). The CDR3 bases are TGTGCCAGCAGCTTAAGAAGGGGCTCTGGGGCCAACGTCCTGACTTTC. This gives the protein CASSLRRGSGANVLTF.

The chain couples TRBV6-1 to TRBJ2-7; maybe TRBD2 (5 bases). Germline V CDR1 and CDR2: MNHNS, SASEGT. V was pared by 2 bases and J by 2 bases, with 13 bases between. The CDR3 spans 15 residues. The CDR3 loop reads CASSEIEGRAYEQYF. CDR3 nucleotides: TGTGCCAGCAGTGAAATAGAGGGAAGGGCCTACGAGCAGTACTTC.

The rearrangement links TRBV5-6 to TRBJ2-7; 8 bases match TRBD1. With 4 bases clipped from V and 4 bases from J, the junction kept 10 bases outside the gene matches. The germline CDR1 and CDR2 sequences are SGHDT and YYEEEE. This CDR3 is 15 amino acids long. The CDR3, as DNA: TGTGCCAGCAGCCTCAAGACAGGGGCGGGGTACGAGCAGTACTTC. This translates into CASSLKTGAGYEQYF.

V and J are TRBV28 and TRBJ1-2, with 9 bases matching TRBD1. The V and J ends lost 2 bases and 8 bases, in that order; junction bases with no gene match: 6. Germline CDR1 MDHEN, CDR2 SYDVKM. The CDR3 consists of 14 residues. The CDR3 region has the DNA TGTGCCAGCAGTTTAACAGGGGGCCCACCCGGCTACACCTTC. Translating it yields CASSLTGGPPGYTF.

The chain carries TRBV13 and TRBJ2-3; 7 bases agree with TRBD2. This CDR3 region has 16 residues. J lost 2 bases, V lost 0 bases, and 5 bases had no gene match. Germline CDR1 and CDR2: PRHDT and FYEKMQ (reference sequence). The CDR3 protein is CASSLGAGVYTDTQYF. CDR3 DNA: TGTGCCAGCAGCTTAGGTGCGGGAGTTTACACAGATACGCAGTATTTT.

The V gene is TRBV28, the J gene TRBJ2-7, with 8 bases lining up with TRBD2. Trimming cost V 6 bases and J 2 bases; bases outside gene matches: 6. CDR1 and CDR2 from the germline V gene are MDHEN and SYDVKM. This CDR3 spans 14 amino acids. CDR3 nucleotide sequence: TGTGCCAGCAGACGACTAGCGCAAACCTACGAGCAGTACTTC. Its protein product is CASRRLAQTYEQYF.

This chain connects TRBV4-3 to TRBJ1-1, with a tentative D call TRBD1 (5 bases). Trimming shortened V by 7 bases and J by 0 bases, and 18 bases separated the two germline ends. The germline gives CDR1 LGHNA, CDR2 YSLEER. The CDR3 spans 16 residues. CDR3 sequence (DNA): TGCGCCAGCAAACGGACTAGACAGTGGATGAACACTGAAGCTTTCTTT. Translation: CASKRTRQWMNTEAFF.

The chain uses TRBV6-6 and TRBJ2-7; 8 bases agree with TRBD2. The CDR3 totals 15 residues. V shed 2 bases and J 3 bases; nucleotides not matched to a gene: 6. The germline CDR1 and CDR2 sequences are MNHNY and SVGAGI (reference sequence). In nucleotides, the CDR3 is TGTGCCAGCAGTTACGAGATAGCGGGATTCTACGAGCAGTACTTC. Its translation is CASSYEIAGFYEQYF.

The J gene is TRBJ2-1, the V gene TRBV29-1; TRBD2 agrees at 16 bases. There are 18 residues in the CDR3. Germline V lookup: CDR1 SQVTM, CDR2 ANQGSEA. The trim removed 7 bases at V and 3 bases at J, leaving 12 bases unmatched. The CDR3 DNA reads as TGCAGCGCCGAAGGGACTAGCGGGAGGGCCGGGCTCTACAATGAGCAGTTCTTC. This codes for CSAEGTSGRAGLYNEQFF.

The V and J genes are TRBV7-9 and TRBJ2-2; maybe TRBD2 (6 bases). Trimming left V 3 bases short and J 3 bases short, with 14 bases between. The CDR3 totals 16 residues. Germline CDR1 SEHNR, CDR2 FQNEAQ (reference sequence). The CDR3 DNA sequence: TGTGCCAGCAGCTTGAAACGGGAGCTGGACACCGGGGAGCTGTTTTTT. Protein: CASSLKRELDTGELFF.

The chain employs TRBV7-9 and TRBJ1-5; 10 positions match TRBD1. The ends lost 5 bases at V and 5 bases at J; junction bases unmatched: 12. The germline V gene has CDR1 SEHNR and CDR2 FQNEAQ (reference sequence). The CDR3 has 17 residues. DNA for the CDR3: TGTGCCAGCAGCAGCAATCGGGACAGGGGAGGGCATCAGCCCCAGCATTTT. Residues: CASSSNRDRGGHQPQHF.

The chain is built from TRBV14 and TRBJ2-7, with 12 bases that match TRBD2. J was trimmed by 2 bases and V by 4 bases; bases with no gene match: 6. The CDR3 consists of 16 residues. Looked up from germline, CDR1 is SGHDN and CDR2 is FVKESK. For the CDR3, the DNA is TGTGCCAGCAGCCGATCGCTAGCGGGAGGGCCCTACGAGCAGTACTTC. Protein sequence: CASSRSLAGGPYEQYF.

The genes are TRBV19 and TRBJ2-1, with 10 bases identical to TRBD2. Per the germline V gene, CDR1 is LNHDA and CDR2 is SQIVND (reference sequence). The length of the CDR3 is 14 residues. With V trimmed by 5 bases and J by 9 bases, 7 bases remained unmatched. In DNA, the CDR3 is TGTGCCAGTAGTCCTCTAGCGGGAGTTTCTGAGCAGTTCTTC. It yields the protein CASSPLAGVSEQFF.

The chain has TRBV19 and TRBJ1-1; maybe TRBD1 (5 bases). This CDR3 has 16 residues. V lost 6 bases, J lost 4 bases, and 21 bases lay in between. Germline loops: CDR1 LNHDA, CDR2 SQIVND (reference sequence). CDR3: CASSALGVVSPTEAFF. The CDR3, as DNA: TGTGCCAGTAGCGCCCTGGGGGTGGTATCACCCACTGAAGCTTTCTTT.

The chain is built from TRBV28 and TRBJ2-1; 9 nucleotides agree with TRBD2. The CDR3 covers 16 residues. V dropped 2 bases and J dropped 3; count of bases not matched to a gene: 5. Germline assignment: CDR1 MDHEN and CDR2 SYDVKM. CDR3 sequence: CASSLGWREGYNEQFF. DNA for the CDR3: TGTGCCAGCAGTTTAGGATGGCGGGAGGGCTACAATGAGCAGTTCTTC.

The chain employs TRBV5-6 and TRBJ2-7; 9 nucleotides agree with TRBD1. After removal of 2 bases from V and 5 bases from J, the junction contained 5 bases not matched to a gene. Germline CDR1 SGHDT, CDR2 YYEEEE. The CDR3 length is 14 residues. The DNA for the CDR3 is TGTGCCAGCAGCTTCGGGACAGGGTTCGACGAGCAGTACTTC. It is translated as CASSFGTGFDEQYF. The complete variable domain, with remaining parts taken from reference TRBV5-6 and TRBJ2-7, reads DAGVTQSPTHLIKTRGQQVTLRCSPKSGHDTVSWYQQALGQGPQFIFQYYEEEERQRGNFPDRFSGHQFPNYSSELNVNALLLGDSALYLCASSFGTGFDEQYFGPGTRLTVT.

The chain recombines TRBV28 with TRBJ2-7; D is ambiguous. Germline CDR1 is MDHEN and CDR2 is SYDVKM. There are 17 residues in the CDR3. The ends were cut back, 1 base at V and 3 bases at J, with 19 bases in the middle. The CDR3 protein is CASSLSLYSQGNYEQYF. Written as DNA, the CDR3 is TGTGCCAGCAGTTTATCGCTGTACAGTCAAGGGAACTACGAGCAGTACTTC.

CDR3 sequence reads: CASSIRGNSYEQYF. Here the CDR3 DNA reads TGTGCCAGTAGTATAAGGGGCAACTCCTACGAGCAGTACTTC. The chain joins TRBV19 to TRBJ2-7, with a weak D call TRBD1 (5 bases). The germline V gene has CDR1 LNHDA and CDR2 SQIVND (reference sequence). The CDR3 is 14 amino acids. Trimming took 2 bases from V and 0 from J, leaving 8 bases between them.

V usage is TRBV5-4 and J usage is TRBJ2-6; a weak D match, TRBD1 (5 bases). Trimming shortened V by 4 bases and J by 0 bases, and 8 bases separated the two germline ends. The CDR3 is 15 amino acids. Germline CDR1 is SGHNT and CDR2 is YYREEE (reference sequence). CDR3 in amino acids: CASSGHHSGANVLTF. The CDR3 nucleotides are TGTGCCAGCAGCGGACACCACTCTGGGGCCAACGTCCTGACTTTC.